The 11 T cell receptor beta chains below were found in one sample sequenced in a study of blood T cell repertoires in COVID-19. The method was immunoSEQ multiplex PCR; TCRdb's version includes in-frame clones alone and lacks a portion of them. The sample shows around 250,000 clones, 84% of them seen only once. Sequencing was performed on PBMCs or T cells enriched from blood (not recorded which). Every receptor here comes from a man under 40 with acute COVID-19.

This clone was counted a few times. The chain joins TRBV4-1 to TRBJ2-1; D is unclear. Trimming left V 2 bases short and J 4 bases short, with 6 bases between. The CDR3 contains 13 residues. CDR1 and CDR2 from the germline V gene are MGHRA and YSYEKL. CDR3 sequence (DNA): TGCGCCAGCAGCCAACCGAGGTACAATGAGCAGTTCTTC. Amino acids: CASSQPRYNEQFF.

V usage is TRBV19 and J usage is TRBJ2-1; 16 bases fit TRBD2. J was trimmed by 7 bases and V by 5 bases; bases with no gene match: 5. The CDR3 spans 16 residues. The germline CDR1 and CDR2 sequences are LNHDA and SQIVND (reference sequence). As DNA, the CDR3 is TGTGCCAGTAGTGTAGGGACTAGCGGGAGGGGGAATGAGCAGTTCTTC. It encodes CASSVGTSGRGNEQFF. Full variable domain (missing parts from reference TRBV19 and TRBJ2-1): DGGITQSPKYLFRKEGQNVTLSCEQNLNHDAMYWYRQDPGQGLRLIYYSQIVNDFQKGDIAEGYSVSREKKESFPLTVTSAQKNPTAFYLCASSVGTSGRGNEQFFGPGTRLTVL.

The rearrangement uses TRBV7-2 and TRBJ1-1; TRBD1 matches 8 bases. This CDR3 is 17 amino acids long. The V segment lost 0 bases and the J segment 3 bases; nucleotides outside the gene matches: 9. The germline V gene has CDR1 SGHTA and CDR2 FQGNSA. This chain's CDR3 is CASSLAGTGYMYTEAFF. The CDR3 bases are TGTGCCAGCAGCTTAGCCGGGACAGGTTACATGTACACTGAAGCTTTCTTT.

The chain is built from TRBV6-4 and TRBJ2-2, with TRBD1 matching over 8 bases. After removal of 8 bases from V and 4 bases from J, the junction contained 9 bases not matched to a gene. Per the germline V gene, CDR1 is MRHNA and CDR2 is SNTAGT. The CDR3 consists of 15 residues. For the CDR3, the DNA is TGTGCCAGCGGGGCCTCTGGACAGGGCACCGGGGAGCTGTTTTTT. Protein product: CASGASGQGTGELFF.

V gene TRBV28 combines with J gene TRBJ1-2; 7 positions agree with TRBD1. The germline gives CDR1 MDHEN, CDR2 SYDVKM. CDR3 length equals 16 residues. V was pared by 5 bases and J by 1 base, with 10 bases of the junction left unmatched. DNA for the CDR3: TGTGCCAGCAGTCCCCCCGGGACAGCCTATAACTATGGCTACACCTTC. This gives the protein CASSPPGTAYNYGYTF.

Only a few counts were recorded for this clone. V gene TRBV7-3 combines with J gene TRBJ2-1; a possible D gene is TRBD2 (6 bases). The V end lost 5 bases, the J end lost 4 bases, and 15 bases lay between the germline ends. The CDR3 is made up of 15 amino acids. CDR1 and CDR2 (germline): SGHTA, FQGTGA. DNA of the CDR3: TGTGCCAGCAGCGAACACCCGGGAGCATACAATGAGCAGTTCTTC. It codes for CASSEHPGAYNEQFF.

This chain connects TRBV13 to TRBJ1-2; 8 bases are a match to TRBD1. With 4 bases clipped from V and 7 bases from J, the junction kept 5 bases outside the gene matches. The V gene's germline CDR1 is PRHDT and CDR2 FYEKMQ (reference sequence). The CDR3 loop spans 13 amino acids. The CDR3 reads CASSSDRGAGYTF. Written as DNA, the CDR3 is TGTGCCAGCAGCTCCGACAGGGGCGCTGGCTACACCTTC. Based on the CDR3 plus reference TRBV13 and TRBJ1-2, the full variable domain is AAGVIQSPRHLIKEKRETATLKCYPIPRHDTVYWYQQGPGQDPQFLISFYEKMQSDKGSIPDRFSAQQFSDYHSELNMSSLELGDSALYFCASSSDRGAGYTFGSGTRLTVV.

The chain combines TRBV5-7 with TRBJ1-3; D is perhaps TRBD1 (6 bases). TRBV5-7 qualifies as an ORF whose function is uncertain. V was trimmed by 2 bases and J by 4 bases, leaving 10 bases between them. The CDR3 contains 14 residues. The CDR3 is CASSLAGQGNTIYF. The CDR3, as DNA: TGTGCCAGCAGCTTAGCTGGACAGGGAAACACCATATATTTT.

This chain joins TRBV11-2 and TRBJ1-2; 8 nucleotides match TRBD1. J lost 2 bases, V lost 1 base, and 3 bases had no gene match. CDR1 and CDR2 from the germline V gene are SGHAT and FQNNGV. The length of the CDR3 is 15 residues. CDR3 residues: CASSLGAGGNYGYTF. CDR3 DNA sequence: TGTGCCAGCAGCTTAGGCGCAGGGGGCAACTATGGCTACACCTTC.

This clone was observed a handful of times. V is TRBV18 and J is TRBJ2-7; the D gene is possibly TRBD1 (5 bases). Germline-derived CDR1 and CDR2 are KGHSH and LQKENI. The CDR3 covers 12 residues. V lost 3 bases and J 2 bases, leaving 5 bases between the germline ends. The CDR3 nucleotides are TGTGCCAGCTCACCGGGGCCCTACGAGCAGTACGTC. Amino acids: CASSPGPYEQYV.

The chain recombines TRBV7-2 with TRBJ2-3; 9 nucleotides agree with TRBD1. Germline V gives CDR1 SGHTA, CDR2 FQGNSA. The CDR3 covers 17 residues. With V trimmed by 1 base and J by 6 bases, 11 bases remained unmatched. The CDR3 is CASSLGVGTGPSDTQYF. The CDR3 DNA reads as TGTGCCAGCAGCTTAGGTGTCGGGACAGGGCCATCGGATACGCAGTATTTT. Full variable domain (rest looked up from reference TRBV7-2 and TRBJ2-3): GAGVSQSPSNKVTEKGKDVELRCDPISGHTALYWYRQSLGQGLEFLIYFQGNSAPDKSGLPSDRFSAERTGGSVSTLTIQRTQQEDSAVYLCASSLGVGTGPSDTQYFGPGTRLTVL.